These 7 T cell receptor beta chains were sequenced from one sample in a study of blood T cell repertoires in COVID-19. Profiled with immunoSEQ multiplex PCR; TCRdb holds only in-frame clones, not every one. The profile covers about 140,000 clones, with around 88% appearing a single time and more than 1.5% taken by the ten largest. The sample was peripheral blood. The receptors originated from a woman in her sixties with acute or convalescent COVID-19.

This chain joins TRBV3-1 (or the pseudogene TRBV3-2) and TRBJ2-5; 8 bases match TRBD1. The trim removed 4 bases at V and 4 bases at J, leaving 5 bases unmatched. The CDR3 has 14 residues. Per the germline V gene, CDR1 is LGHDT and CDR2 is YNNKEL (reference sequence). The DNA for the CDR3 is TGTGCCAGCAGCCGGACAGGGTCTAGAGAGACCCAGTACTTC. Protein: CASSRTGSRETQYF.

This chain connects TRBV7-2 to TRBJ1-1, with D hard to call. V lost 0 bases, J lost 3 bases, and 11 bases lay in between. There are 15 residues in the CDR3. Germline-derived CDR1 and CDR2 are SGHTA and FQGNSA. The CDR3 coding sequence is TGTGCCAGCAGCTTAGCCTTAGGAGGATACACTGAAGCTTTCTTT. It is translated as CASSLALGGYTEAFF. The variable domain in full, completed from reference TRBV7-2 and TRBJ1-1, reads GAGVSQSPSNKVTEKGKDVELRCDPISGHTALYWYRQSLGQGLEFLIYFQGNSAPDKSGLPSDRFSAERTGGSVSTLTIQRTQQEDSAVYLCASSLALGGYTEAFFGQGTRLTVV.

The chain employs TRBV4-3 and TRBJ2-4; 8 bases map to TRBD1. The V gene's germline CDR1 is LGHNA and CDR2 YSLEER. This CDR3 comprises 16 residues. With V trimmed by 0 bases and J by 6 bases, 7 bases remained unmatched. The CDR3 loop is CASSQDQGAGGNIQYF. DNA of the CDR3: TGCGCCAGCAGCCAAGATCAGGGGGCAGGGGGAAACATTCAGTACTTC.

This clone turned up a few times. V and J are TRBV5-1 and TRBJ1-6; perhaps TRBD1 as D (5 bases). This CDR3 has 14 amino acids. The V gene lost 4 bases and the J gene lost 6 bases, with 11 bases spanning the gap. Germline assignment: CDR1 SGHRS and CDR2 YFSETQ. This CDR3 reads CASSLGGPNSPLHF. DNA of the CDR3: TGCGCCAGCAGCCTCGGGGGTCCTAATTCACCCCTCCACTTT.

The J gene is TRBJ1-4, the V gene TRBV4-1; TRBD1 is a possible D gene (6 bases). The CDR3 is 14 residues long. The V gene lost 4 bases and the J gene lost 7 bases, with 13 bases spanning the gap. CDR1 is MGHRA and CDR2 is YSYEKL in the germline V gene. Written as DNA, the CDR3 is TGCGCCAGCAGCCGGACAGTCCTCACTGAAAAACTGTTTTTT. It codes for CASSRTVLTEKLFF.

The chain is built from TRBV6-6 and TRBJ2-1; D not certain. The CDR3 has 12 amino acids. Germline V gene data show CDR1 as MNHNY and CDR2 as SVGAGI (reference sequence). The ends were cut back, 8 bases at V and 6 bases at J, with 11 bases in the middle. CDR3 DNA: TGTGCCAGCGCTACCTCAAGCAATGAGCAGTTCTTC. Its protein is CASATSSNEQFF.

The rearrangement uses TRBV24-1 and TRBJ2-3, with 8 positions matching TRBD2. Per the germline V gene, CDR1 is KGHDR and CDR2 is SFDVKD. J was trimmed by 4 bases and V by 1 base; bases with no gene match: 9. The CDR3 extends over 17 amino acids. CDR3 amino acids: CATSDFLGGGFPDTQYF. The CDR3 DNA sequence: TGTGCCACCAGTGATTTCCTTGGCGGGGGGTTCCCAGATACGCAGTATTTT.